The clone carrying this T cell receptor (beta chain) has only one observation. What it recognizes is unknown. The test was conducted at deep level. The authors distributed each subset's genomic DNA evenly over several immunoSEQ plates. TCRdb keeps only in-frame clones here, not all; method: immunoSEQ multiplex PCR. The sample lists under 2,500,000 clones; approximately 96% were seen once. This sample is part of a study of shared clonotypes between healthy human individuals. Study-wide results and limits: Shared clonotypes: roughly 5% naive CD4, around 3.5% naive CD8, about 2.4% memory CD4, approximately 0.37% memory CD8.

CDR3 size: 18 residues. Germline V gene lookup returns CDR1 SQVTM and CDR2 ANQGSEA. With 2 bases removed from V and 3 bases from J, the gap between germline ends came to 24 bases. This chain uses TRBV29-1 with TRBJ2-3; D perhaps matches TRBD1 (5 bases). This clonotype originated in a man between 18 and 29 years old in good health. Sequenced sample: naive CD4+ T cells sorted from blood. As for subset: CD45RA+ positively selected. Here the CDR3 reads CSVESTQVYGAGTDTQYF. In DNA, the CDR3 is TGCAGCGTTGAATCGACGCAGGTGTATGGGGCTGGGACAGATACGCAGTATTTT.